Shown below are 23 T cell receptor beta chains from a single sample sequenced in a study of blood T cell repertoires in COVID-19. The method was immunoSEQ multiplex PCR; TCRdb's version includes in-frame clones alone and lacks a portion of them. The table shows about 440,000 clones, with about 90% occurring only once. The sample consisted of PBMCs or T cells enriched from blood (not recorded which). The source is a man younger than 30 who had recovered from COVID-19.

This clone was seen ten or more times. V gene TRBV5-6 combines with J gene TRBJ2-1, with D possibly matching TRBD2 (7 bases). CDR1 and CDR2 from the germline V gene are SGHDT and YYEEEE. The CDR3 totals 14 residues. Trimming pared 1 base from V and 6 bases from J, leaving 11 bases between. The CDR3 coding sequence is TGTGCCAGCAGCTTGCCAGGGGAGGGCAATGAGCAGTTCTTC. Translating it yields CASSLPGEGNEQFF.

The chain couples TRBV18 to TRBJ1-1, with a weak D call TRBD1 (6 bases). The CDR3 has 15 residues. Trimming removed 2 bases at V and 2 bases at J, with 12 bases between. The V gene's germline CDR1 is KGHSH and CDR2 LQKENI. In DNA form, the CDR3 reads TGTGCCAGCTCACCAGCACGGACAGCAAACACTGAAGCTTTCTTT. Amino acids: CASSPARTANTEAFF.

This rearrangement joins TRBV5-3 to TRBJ1-6; D perhaps matches TRBD1 (6 bases). TRBV5-3 is sorted into the ORF group, with uncertain function. The CDR3 extends over 13 amino acids. V was cut by 5 bases and J by 13 bases, with 16 bases left in between. CDR3 DNA: TGTGCCAGAAGGGCCCTAAAGGGGGAGCCCCTCCACTTT. This codes for CARRALKGEPLHF.

The genes are TRBV29-1 and TRBJ2-1, with TRBD2 identical over 9 bases. Germline assignment: CDR1 SQVTM and CDR2 ANQGSEA. The CDR3 spans 15 residues. The trim removed 5 bases at V and 8 bases at J, leaving 13 bases unmatched. The CDR3 sequence: CSVPRLAGAPHEQFF. The CDR3 DNA reads as TGCAGCGTTCCCCGGTTAGCGGGAGCCCCCCATGAGCAGTTCTTC.

This chain links TRBV4-1 with TRBJ1-2; D gene ambiguous. V was pared by 3 bases and J by 4 bases, with 18 bases between. Germline V CDR1 and CDR2: MGHRA, YSYEKL. There are 16 residues in the CDR3. CDR3 protein: CASSQAFGAPSYGYTF. The DNA for the CDR3 is TGCGCCAGCAGCCAGGCCTTTGGAGCGCCGAGCTATGGCTACACCTTC.

CDR3 nucleotide sequence: TGTGCCAGCAGCCGGGGACAACTAGCGGGGGGAGCCGGGGAGCTGTTTTTT. Protein sequence: CASSRGQLAGGAGELFF. The chain carries TRBV3-1 (or the pseudogene TRBV3-2) and TRBJ2-2, with 12 bases matching TRBD2. V was clipped by 4 bases and J by 6 bases; unmatched bases: 9. From germline, CDR1 is LGHDT and CDR2 YNNKEL (reference sequence). The CDR3 is made up of 17 amino acids.

The J gene is TRBJ1-5, the V gene TRBV19, with 8 bases aligning to TRBD1. With V trimmed by 4 bases and J by 2 bases, 10 bases remained unmatched. Looked up from germline, CDR1 is LNHDA and CDR2 is SQIVND (reference sequence). This CDR3 spans 17 amino acids. The CDR3 nucleotides read TGTGCCAGTAGTACCACCCCGGACAGGGCGGGCAATCAGCCCCAGCATTTT. Translation: CASSTTPDRAGNQPQHF.

The chain couples TRBV11-2 to TRBJ1-5; tentatively, D is TRBD1 (6 bases). In germline, CDR1 is SGHAT, CDR2 FQNNGV. CDR3 size: 15 residues. Trimming removed 0 bases at V and 7 bases at J, with 13 bases between. The chain's CDR3 is CASSLEGHPWQPQHF. CDR3 DNA sequence: TGTGCCAGCAGCTTAGAGGGACATCCGTGGCAGCCCCAGCATTTT.

The rearrangement uses TRBV11-2 and TRBJ1-2; 7 bases agree with TRBD1. CDR3 length: 12 amino acids. V shed 6 bases, J shed 6 bases, and the junction held 4 bases outside the gene matches. Germline V gives CDR1 SGHAT, CDR2 FQNNGV. The CDR3 DNA sequence: TGTGCCAGCAGTCACAGGGGTGATGGCTACACCTTC. Amino acid sequence: CASSHRGDGYTF.

V usage is TRBV13 and J usage is TRBJ2-7, with 8 bases aligning to TRBD1. This CDR3 is 15 amino acids long. CDR1 PRHDT and CDR2 FYEKMQ come from the germline V gene (reference sequence). The V and J ends lost 5 bases and 1 base, in that order; junction bases with no gene match: 7. The CDR3 sequence: CASSNGQGLSYEQYF. DNA for the CDR3: TGTGCCAGCAGCAACGGACAGGGCCTTTCCTACGAGCAGTACTTC. Full variable domain (rest looked up from reference TRBV13 and TRBJ2-7): AAGVIQSPRHLIKEKRETATLKCYPIPRHDTVYWYQQGPGQDPQFLISFYEKMQSDKGSIPDRFSAQQFSDYHSELNMSSLELGDSALYFCASSNGQGLSYEQYFGPGTRLTVT.

The chain employs TRBV7-3 and TRBJ1-2; D call uncertain. Trimming shortened V by 3 bases and J by 8 bases, and 13 bases separated the two germline ends. The CDR3 is 13 residues long. From germline, CDR1 is SGHTA and CDR2 FQGTGA. CDR3: CASSFSPDSGYTF. CDR3 nucleotides: TGTGCCAGCAGCTTTAGTCCGGACTCCGGCTACACCTTC.

The chain has TRBV11-3 and TRBJ2-3, with 7 bases matching TRBD1. The germline V gene has CDR1 SGHNT and CDR2 YENEEA. The CDR3 has 16 residues. The V gene end was trimmed by 5 bases and the J gene end by 0 bases; junction bases not matched to a gene: 8. The DNA of the CDR3 is TGTGCCAGCAGCCCGGGCGACAGGGCCAGCACAGATACGCAGTATTTT. Protein sequence: CASSPGDRASTDTQYF.

The CDR3: CAWSVTSRTTEQYF. CDR3 bases: TGTGCCTGGAGTGTTACTAGCCGAACCACCGAGCAGTACTTC. The rearrangement uses TRBV30 and TRBJ2-7; TRBD2 is a possible D gene (6 bases). Trimming removed 0 bases at V and 6 bases at J, with 15 bases between. The CDR3 consists of 14 residues. Germline V gene data show CDR1 as GTSNPN and CDR2 as SVGIG (reference sequence).

The chain couples TRBV11-3 to TRBJ1-3, with D possibly TRBD1 on 5 matching bases. The CDR3 has 14 residues. Trimming shortened V by 4 bases and J by 1 base, and 8 bases separated the two germline ends. Per germline, CDR1 SGHNT and CDR2 YENEEA. The CDR3 is CASSSAGSGNTIYF. DNA of the CDR3: TGTGCCAGCAGCTCCGCAGGGTCTGGAAACACCATATATTTT.

The chain couples TRBV3-1 (or the pseudogene TRBV3-2) to TRBJ2-7; D is uncertain. The CDR3 loop spans 11 amino acids. V lost 4 bases to trimming and J lost 1 base, with 2 bases between them. CDR1 LGHDT and CDR2 YNNKEL come from the germline V gene (reference sequence). The CDR3 DNA reads TGTGCCAGCAGCCTATCCTACGAGCAGTACTTC. Translation: CASSLSYEQYF.

V is TRBV5-5 and J is TRBJ1-5, with TRBD1 as a possible D gene (5 bases). The germline gives CDR1 SGHKS, CDR2 YYEKEE (reference sequence). The V end was cut by 2 bases, the J end by 2 bases, with 14 bases between. The CDR3 spans 16 residues. The DNA for the CDR3 is TGTGCCAGCAGCTTATCCGGCCAGGGCGGCAATCAGCCCCAGCATTTT. It codes for CASSLSGQGGNQPQHF.

This clone was observed a few times. Other DNA sequences within the sample encode an identical CDR3. The CDR3 sequence: CASSLGRVTEAFF. CDR3 DNA: TGTGCCAGCAGTTTGGGGAGGGTTACTGAAGCTTTCTTT. V is TRBV27 and J is TRBJ1-1; D is undetermined. CDR3 length equals 13 residues. Trimming pared 3 bases from V and 5 bases from J, leaving 10 bases between. Germline-derived CDR1 and CDR2 are MNHEY and SMNVEV (reference sequence).

This chain uses TRBV27 with TRBJ2-5, with 10 bases that match TRBD2. CDR1 and CDR2 from the germline V gene are MNHEY and SMNVEV (reference sequence). V lost 6 bases, J lost 5 bases, and 9 bases stayed unmatched. CDR3 length: 15 residues. Here the CDR3 DNA reads TGTGCCAGCAGGCGCGGACTAGCGGCGGTGGAGACCCAGTACTTC. This codes for CASRRGLAAVETQYF.

The chain links TRBV13 to TRBJ2-1, with 9 bases fitting TRBD2. Per germline, CDR1 PRHDT and CDR2 FYEKMQ (reference sequence). The junction had 5 bases not matched to a gene; V was cut back by 3 bases and J by 5 bases. This CDR3 region has 15 residues. The CDR3 DNA sequence: TGTGCCAGCAGCTTCGGTGCGGGGGGGAACAATGAGCAGTTCTTC. This translates into CASSFGAGGNNEQFF.

This clone was seen only once. The V and J genes are TRBV25-1 and TRBJ2-3; the match to TRBD2 covers 7 bases. Trimming at V came to 6 bases and at J to 0 bases, leaving 3 bases not matched to a gene. The CDR3 length is 14 residues. The germline gives CDR1 MGHDK, CDR2 SYGVNS. Here the CDR3 DNA reads TGTGCCAGCAGAAGCGGGACTAGCACAGATACGCAGTATTTT. It encodes CASRSGTSTDTQYF.

The chain recombines TRBV3-1 (or the pseudogene TRBV3-2) with TRBJ2-1; 7 bases line up with TRBD2. Germline V CDR1 and CDR2: LGHDT, YNNKEL (reference sequence). This CDR3 region has 13 residues. J was trimmed by 9 bases and V by 8 bases; bases with no gene match: 10. CDR3 region: CASSSGLYGEQFF. DNA for the CDR3: TGTGCCAGCTCTAGCGGTCTTTATGGTGAGCAGTTCTTC.

The chain carries TRBV3-1 (or the pseudogene TRBV3-2) and TRBJ1-1, with D tentatively TRBD1 (5 bases). In germline, CDR1 is LGHDT, CDR2 YNNKEL (reference sequence). Trimming removed 4 bases from V and 2 bases from J, with 11 bases in between. The CDR3 is made up of 14 amino acids. The CDR3 DNA follows: TGTGCCAGCAGCCTCGGACAATTTAACACTGAAGCTTTCTTT. Amino acids: CASSLGQFNTEAFF.

This clone was seen a few times. The gene calls are TRBV7-9 and TRBJ2-5; 11 bases map to TRBD2. V trimming: 4 bases; J trimming: 2 bases; junction bases outside the gene matches: 12. The CDR3 length is 18 residues. Per the germline V gene, CDR1 is SEHNR and CDR2 is FQNEAQ (reference sequence). The DNA of the CDR3 is TGTGCCAGCAGCTCCTCGGGGCCGACTAGCGGGATACAAGAGACCCAGTACTTC. Protein product: CASSSSGPTSGIQETQYF.